This T cell receptor beta chain comes out of a study of cytomegalovirus exposure and HLA in healthy donors. Study information: The same platform was used for the 120 or so validation repertoires as for the approximately 670 first-cohort repertoires, as reported in a later analysis. Study conclusions and caveats: The study flagged some 180 TCR beta chains as cytomegalovirus-associated. For most TCR sequences rarity was the rule, although some public TCRs occurred in many donors.

This table comes from immunoSEQ multiplex PCR, and its TCRdb copy is limited to in-frame clones, with some not included. The sample yields approximately 130,000 clones, 80% to 90% seen once. On this clone itself: What it recognizes is unknown.

Germline CDR1 reads SNHLY; CDR2 reads FYNNEI. The CDR3 extends over 13 amino acids. The V gene lost 6 bases and the J gene lost 5 bases, with 14 bases spanning the gap. From the 120-subject validation cohort, which was separate from the roughly 690-subject first cohort, the donors were drawn. This chain uses TRBV2 with TRBJ2-7, with a tentative D call TRBD2 (5 bases). The sample was PBMCs. The clonotype comes from a woman under 30 in good health and CMV-seronegative. The CDR3 DNA reads TGTGCCAGCAGGGTAGAAAGAGGGAACGAGCAGTACTTC. Encoded protein: CASRVERGNEQYF.